This T cell receptor (beta chain) is drawn from a study of blood T cells in healthy people across ages (dated by TCRdb to the mid-2010s). Study-wide context: In model experiments, template switching captured roughly one uniquely barcoded TCR beta cDNA molecule for every two T cells. Four age groups were formed from the donors: young (average about 17 years), middle-aged (approximately 40), aged (around 62) and long-lived (approximately 78). To track age-related changes in TCR beta repertoire diversity, the study relied on deep sequencing normalized with unique cDNA molecular identifiers. For two donors (one aged 18 to 29 and one aged 80 or older), the study analyzed two additional independent replicas of 1 million unique cDNA reads from the same blood draw. To avoid experimental bias, donors of different ages were randomly spread across the sequencing lanes. Broader findings and caveats from the paper: Conclusive comparison of naive and antigen-experienced compartments was prevented by the profiling of bulk unsorted PBMCs. The percentage of naive T cells measured by flow cytometry correlated strongly with observed TCR beta diversity. Compared with the aged group, more naive CD4+ T cells, fewer expanded clones and increased TCR diversity were shown by the long-lived group, suggesting age selection. Estimates of total diversity based on one million sequenced T cells were considered lower bounds and underestimates. Because donor CMV infection status was unknown, age-related changes in expanded clonotypes were potentially confounded. Observed TCR beta diversity per million T cells fell roughly linearly with age, and a significant reduction was already apparent by age approximately 41.

Turning to this clonotype: This receptor's antigen is unknown. No much larger clone exists at a distance of one base, and base qualities are not known.

The donors were 40 or so Caucasian individuals from Russia, aged roughly 6 to 100 years, who were systemically healthy. Around 10 milliliters of peripheral blood were drawn from each donor into EDTA-treated Vacutainer tubes. PBMCs were isolated by Ficoll-Paque density-gradient centrifugation, with at least 7 million obtained per sample. Trizol reagent was used to extract total RNA from PBMCs, with at least 5.5 micrograms per sample. For every donor, flow cytometry on a PBMC aliquot measured the percentage of naive CD45RAhigh/CD27high T cells. Libraries were constructed by 5' RACE. The sequencer was an Illumina HiSeq 2500. A second roughly 6 to 11 cycle PCR used a sample-barcoded 5' primer and a J-beta primer mix. A template-switch 5' adaptor carrying 12 random nucleotides introduced a unique molecular identifier onto each TCR beta cDNA molecule. At least 3 million CDR3-containing paired-end reads were obtained from each sample. All of the RNA was converted into first-strand cDNA using the Mint cDNA synthesis kit, with a TRBC-specific oligonucleotide serving as the primer. Following uracil-DNA glycosylase treatment, all cDNA underwent a first 18-cycle PCR with the universal primers M1SS and BC2_uni_R. In the paper's pipeline: For normalization, 1 million high-quality reads were randomly selected from each sample, with every read carrying a distinct molecular identifier. Reads sharing molecular identifiers were discarded rather than binned into consensus sequences. MiTCR, with a Q25 quality threshold and the strictest error-elimination algorithm, was used for CDR3 identification, clonotype clustering and error correction. A nonparametric unseen species model with Euler transformation was used to estimate lower-bound total TCR beta diversity. TCRdb applied fastp at Q25 and MiXCR to the public reads, then kept only in-frame beta chains. Each CDR3 protein gets just one entry, which takes the most common genes and DNA from the rows behind it. TCRdb's processing, not the authors', yielded these V and J calls. For this sample the table gives about 1,400,000 distinct CDR3 sequences, of which roughly 45% were detected only once. Roughly 7.9% of the sample is taken by the ten largest.

Trimmed from V: 5 bases; trimmed from J: 4 bases; junction bases lacking a gene match: 7. The CDR3 contains 15 residues, cysteine and phenylalanine counted. Only the CDR3 DNA stays, 45 bases, in frame from base 1. Based on the germline V gene, the CDR1 and CDR2 sequences are KGHDR and SFDVKD. The V gene is TRBV24-1 and the J gene is TRBJ1-5, with 7 bases matching TRBD1. Sequenced material: blood. The sequence was obtained from a woman aged 18 to 35 in good health. The CDR3 reads as follows: CATSGQQGKNQPQHF. The DNA is as follows: TGTGCCACCAGTGGGCAACAGGGGAAAAATCAGCCCCAGCATTTT.